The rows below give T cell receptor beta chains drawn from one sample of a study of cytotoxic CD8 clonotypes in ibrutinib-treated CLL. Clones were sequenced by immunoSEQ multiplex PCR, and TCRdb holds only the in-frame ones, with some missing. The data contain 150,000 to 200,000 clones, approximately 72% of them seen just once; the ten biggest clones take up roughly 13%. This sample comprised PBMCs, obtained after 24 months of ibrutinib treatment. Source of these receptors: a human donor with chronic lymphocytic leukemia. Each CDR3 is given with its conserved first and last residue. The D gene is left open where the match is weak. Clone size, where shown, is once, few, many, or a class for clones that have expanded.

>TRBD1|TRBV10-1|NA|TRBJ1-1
CASIDSGTGGPEAFF
TGCGCCAGCATTGACTCCGGGACAGGGGGTCCTGAAGCTTTCTTT
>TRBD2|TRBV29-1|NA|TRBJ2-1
CSVIVLAGNNEQFF
TGCAGCGTGATCGTCCTAGCGGGAAACAATGAGCAGTTCTTC
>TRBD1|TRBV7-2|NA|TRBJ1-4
CASSFGTGTNEKLFF
TGTGCCAGCAGCTTCGGGACAGGCACAAATGAAAAACTGTTTTTT
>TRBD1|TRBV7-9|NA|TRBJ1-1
CASNPGTGGNTEAFF
TGTGCCAGTAATCCCGGGACAGGGGGAAACACTGAAGCTTTCTTT
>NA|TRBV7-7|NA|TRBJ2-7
CASSHRGGEQYF
TGTGCTAGCAGCCACAGGGGAGGTGAGCAGTACTTC
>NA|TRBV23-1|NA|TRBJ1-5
CASSQSGREPNQPQHF
TGCGCCAGCAGTCAATCAGGACGGGAGCCAAATCAGCCCCAGCATTTT
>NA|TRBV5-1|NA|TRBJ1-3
CASSLQADGGNTIYF
TGCGCCAGCAGCCTTCAAGCGGACGGTGGAAACACCATATATTTT
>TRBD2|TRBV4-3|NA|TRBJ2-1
CASSPRGGRGTPNEQFF
TGCGCCAGCAGCCCTCGGGGGGGTCGGGGGACCCCGAATGAGCAGTTCTTC
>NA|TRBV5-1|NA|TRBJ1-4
CASSSSPSEKLFF
TGCGCCAGCAGCTCTTCCCCAAGTGAAAAACTGTTTTTT
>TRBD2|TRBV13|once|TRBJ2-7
CASSPQGLAGGGFLNEQYF
TGTGCCAGCAGCCCCCAGGGACTAGCGGGAGGGGGATTTTTGAACGAGCAGTACTTC